These T cell receptor beta chains were read from a single sample in a study of cytomegalovirus exposure and HLA in healthy donors. Assay used: immunoSEQ multiplex PCR; TCRdb lists only in-frame clones, some missing. This repertoire shows approximately 77,000 clones, 70% to 85% found once; its top ten account for roughly 7.2%. Sequenced material: PBMCs. The source of these receptors is a woman in her forties in good health and CMV-seronegative. CDR3s include the opening cysteine and the closing phenylalanine or tryptophan. Size values are once, few and many counts, or a class for expanded clones, and some rows have none.

J gene: TRBJ2-1; clone size: -; V gene: TRBV19; CDR3 protein: CASSITSGRRHNEQFF
J gene: TRBJ1-5; clone size: -; V gene: TRBV7-4; CDR3 protein: CASSLARYQPQHF
J gene: TRBJ2-3; clone size: few; V gene: TRBV7-2; CDR3 protein: CASSLDFSSTQYF
J gene: -; clone size: few; V gene: TRBV6-1; CDR3 protein: CASSDLGGTSYEQYF
J gene: TRBJ2-4; clone size: -; V gene: TRBV11-2; CDR3 protein: CASSLHLALAKNIQYF
J gene: TRBJ1-2; clone size: -; V gene: TRBV7-2; CDR3 protein: CASSLGRWAGTNYGYTF
J gene: TRBJ2-5; clone size: -; V gene: TRBV7-3; CDR3 protein: CASSLRPSFQETQYF
J gene: TRBJ1-1; clone size: once; V gene: TRBV5-1; CDR3 protein: CASSLPGGNTEAFF
J gene: TRBJ1-2; clone size: -; V gene: TRBV6-5; CDR3 protein: CASSYMGTGVGYGYTF
J gene: TRBJ2-7; clone size: few; V gene: TRBV7-6; CDR3 protein: CASSFRDSSSYEQYF
J gene: TRBJ2-7; clone size: -; V gene: TRBV14; CDR3 protein: CASSQGLAASYEQYF
J gene: TRBJ1-3; clone size: -; V gene: TRBV30; CDR3 protein: CARGSGNTIYF
J gene: TRBJ2-5; clone size: -; V gene: TRBV6-6; CDR3 protein: CASRAGILQETQYF
J gene: TRBJ2-1; clone size: -; V gene: TRBV5-6; CDR3 protein: CASSLEPWRGHNEQFF
J gene: TRBJ2-1; clone size: -; V gene: TRBV4-2; CDR3 protein: CASSPRAAGGWEQFF
J gene: TRBJ2-2; clone size: -; V gene: TRBV19; CDR3 protein: CASSRSGATNTGELFF
J gene: TRBJ2-1; clone size: -; V gene: TRBV10-1; CDR3 protein: CASRETGVSEQFF
J gene: TRBJ2-2; clone size: -; V gene: TRBV7-9; CDR3 protein: CASSRQGARGTGELFF
J gene: TRBJ2-7; clone size: -; V gene: TRBV15; CDR3 protein: CATSRTRGLAGEQYF
J gene: TRBJ2-7; clone size: once; V gene: TRBV13; CDR3 protein: CASSLTGRYEQYF
J gene: TRBJ2-2; clone size: few; V gene: TRBV30; CDR3 protein: CAWSVFTGAGELFF
J gene: TRBJ2-3; clone size: -; V gene: TRBV9; CDR3 protein: CASSVSRGYTDTQYF
J gene: TRBJ2-3; clone size: -; V gene: TRBV2; CDR3 protein: CASSDAGGPRTDTQYF
J gene: TRBJ1-2; clone size: -; V gene: TRBV28; CDR3 protein: CASSLSNGQGGFF
J gene: TRBJ2-1; clone size: -; V gene: TRBV7-2; CDR3 protein: CASSSPHLAGGVKDEQFF
J gene: TRBJ2-5; clone size: -; V gene: TRBV2; CDR3 protein: CASTRPLGGQETQYF
J gene: TRBJ1-6; clone size: -; V gene: TRBV6-5; CDR3 protein: CASSLGGMGVPLHF
J gene: TRBJ1-1; clone size: -; V gene: TRBV2; CDR3 protein: CAILGPQSSGLNTEAFF
J gene: TRBJ2-3; clone size: -; V gene: TRBV9; CDR3 protein: CASSRQGLNTQYF